This T cell receptor beta chain was sequenced in a study of cytomegalovirus exposure and HLA in healthy donors. Overall study: When 398 donors were genotyped, roughly 78% of them were found to fall in the Caucasian-associated ancestry cluster. Overall study results and limits: When a later analysis was performed, an Asian-associated ancestry cluster reportedly had fewer N-insertions than the approximately 600-donor mean.

The PCR made use of 60 Vbeta and 13 Jbeta primers. This table comes from immunoSEQ multiplex PCR, and its TCRdb copy is limited to in-frame clones, with some not included. The table lists approximately 140,000 clones, 60% to 80% of them singletons. Germline V gives CDR1 SGHNT, CDR2 YYREEE (reference sequence). This CDR3 contains 13 residues. V lost 0 bases and J 10 bases, leaving 10 bases between the germline ends. Regarding this clone: What it recognizes is unknown.

The sequenced sample consisted of PBMCs. J is TRBJ1-4 and V is TRBV5-4; D is ambiguous. This receptor was obtained from a woman aged 60-70 years in good health and CMV-seronegative. This chain's CDR3 is CASSLGAEGKLFF. The CDR3 region has the DNA TGTGCCAGCAGCTTGGGGGCAGAGGGAAAACTGTTTTTT. Using reference TRBV5-4 and TRBJ1-4 for the parts outside the CDR3, the full variable domain is ETGVTQSPTHLIKTRGQQVTLRCSSQSGHNTVSWYQQALGQGPQFIFQYYREEENGRGNFPPRFSGLQFPNYSSELNVNALELDDSALYLCASSLGAEGKLFFGSGTQLSVL.